Following are 22 T cell receptor beta chains from one sample sequenced in a study of blood T cell repertoires in COVID-19. The table came from immunoSEQ multiplex PCR; TCRdb's copy has only in-frame clones and leaves some out. This sample has 65,000 to 85,000 clones, with 70% to 85% found just once. Input material: peripheral blood. The origin of the receptors is a man in his forties or fifties with active or convalescent COVID-19.

This clone was seen just once. The chain links TRBV4-3 to TRBJ2-7; 9 bases line up with TRBD1. V lost 4 bases, J lost 7 bases, and 14 bases stayed unmatched. The CDR3 covers 16 residues. Germline V gene sequence: CDR1 LGHNA, CDR2 YSLEER. This CDR3 reads CASSLGTGRGVGEQYF. The CDR3, as DNA: TGCGCCAGCAGCCTAGGGACAGGGCGAGGGGTCGGGGAGCAGTACTTC.

This CDR3 is CASSSFGTGSNEQYF. The CDR3 DNA reads TGTGCCAGCAGCTCTTTCGGGACAGGTTCTAACGAGCAGTACTTC. The chain couples TRBV5-5 to TRBJ2-7, with 8 bases that match TRBD1. Germline lookup yields CDR1 SGHKS and CDR2 YYEKEE (reference sequence). The junction had 10 bases not matched to a gene; V was cut back by 3 bases and J by 5 bases. The CDR3 has 15 residues.

The rearrangement joins TRBV9 to TRBJ2-1; D might be TRBD2 (5 bases). Germline V gene data show CDR1 as SGDLS and CDR2 as YYNGEE. Deletions cut 7 bases from V and 1 base from J, with 18 bases between. This CDR3 spans 16 amino acids. The CDR3 DNA reads TGTGCCAGCGGAGGTGGTAGGGAATTGTCCTACAATGAGCAGTTCTTC. Protein sequence: CASGGGRELSYNEQFF.

This chain connects TRBV7-2 to TRBJ1-5; the match to TRBD1 covers 7 bases. CDR3 length: 13 amino acids. Trimming cost V 4 bases and J 10 bases; bases outside gene matches: 7. Looked up from germline, CDR1 is SGHTA and CDR2 is FQGNSA. The CDR3 DNA sequence: TGTGCCAGCAGCTCCCGTGACAGGGCCCCCCAGCATTTT. Protein sequence: CASSSRDRAPQHF.

This chain links TRBV18 with TRBJ2-7, with D maybe TRBD1 (5 bases). The ends were cut back, 3 bases at V and 3 bases at J, with 9 bases in the middle. Germline loops: CDR1 KGHSH, CDR2 LQKENI. This CDR3 is built from 13 residues. This chain's CDR3 is CASSPQGDYEQYF. CDR3 in DNA: TGTGCCAGCTCACCCCAAGGGGACTACGAGCAGTACTTC.

The chain links TRBV29-1 to TRBJ2-3, with TRBD2 matching 7 bases. The germline CDR1 and CDR2 sequences are SQVTM and ANQGSEA. CDR3 length: 15 amino acids. The trim removed 4 bases at V and 1 base at J, leaving 8 bases unmatched. Here the CDR3 reads CSVVRGGGGTDTQYF. As DNA, the CDR3 is TGCAGCGTTGTTCGTGGGGGAGGGGGCACAGATACGCAGTATTTT.

This clone was observed once. This sequence joins TRBV3-1 (or the pseudogene TRBV3-2) and TRBJ2-5; D uncertain. V was shortened by 8 bases and J by 2 bases, with 9 bases between the two germline ends. The germline V gene encodes CDR1 LGHDT and CDR2 YNNKEL (reference sequence). The CDR3 runs to 12 residues. CDR3 amino acids: CASGPQQETQYF. The CDR3 coding sequence is TGTGCCAGCGGGCCCCAACAAGAGACCCAGTACTTC.

This clone has just a few counts. The chain recombines TRBV7-2 with TRBJ1-2; 10 nucleotides align to TRBD1. Germline V lookup: CDR1 SGHTA, CDR2 FQGNSA. CDR3 size: 15 residues. V gave up 5 bases and J gave up 7 bases; unmatched junction bases: 10. Here the CDR3 reads CASSLQTGGEFGYTF. DNA of the CDR3: TGTGCCAGCAGCCTCCAGACAGGGGGCGAATTTGGCTACACCTTC.

The chain is built from TRBV7-9 and TRBJ1-4; no clear D gene. With 4 bases removed from V and 10 bases from J, the gap between germline ends came to 10 bases. CDR3 length equals 12 residues. Germline loops: CDR1 SEHNR, CDR2 FQNEAQ (reference sequence). CDR3: CASSWSEGKLFF. The CDR3 nucleotides are TGTGCCAGCAGCTGGTCCGAGGGAAAACTGTTTTTT.

The table lists this clone with many counts. The chain joins TRBV19 to TRBJ1-6, with 9 bases that match TRBD1. Germline assignment: CDR1 LNHDA and CDR2 SQIVND (reference sequence). The CDR3 totals 14 residues. Trimming cost V 5 bases and J 7 bases; bases outside gene matches: 3. This chain's CDR3 is CASSGGQGNSPLHF. CDR3 DNA sequence: TGTGCCAGTAGTGGGGGACAGGGCAATTCACCCCTCCACTTT.

V is TRBV6-5 and J is TRBJ1-5; the D is unclear. V was pared by 0 bases and J by 3 bases, with 9 bases between. The CDR3 totals 15 residues. Germline CDR1 and CDR2: MNHEY and SVGAGI. The CDR3 DNA is TGTGCCAGCAGTTACTCGGCCGGAGTCAATCAGCCCCAGCATTTT. This translates into CASSYSAGVNQPQHF.

This chain links TRBV3-1 (or the pseudogene TRBV3-2) with TRBJ1-2; D is ambiguous. CDR3 size: 11 residues. The germline gives CDR1 LGHDT, CDR2 YNNKEL (reference sequence). Trimming left V 0 bases short and J 8 bases short, with 4 bases between. The CDR3 DNA reads as TGTGCCAGCAGCCAAGATTCAGGCTACACCTTC. Translation gives CASSQDSGYTF.

This clone has more than one count but fewer than ten. The rearrangement links TRBV14 to TRBJ1-5; 8 nucleotides agree with TRBD1. V gave up 3 bases and J gave up 7 bases; unmatched junction bases: 5. The CDR3 has 14 residues. Germline loops: CDR1 SGHDN, CDR2 FVKESK. In nucleotides, the CDR3 is TGTGCCAGCAGCCAGACAGGGGAGGAACAGCCCCAGCATTTT. This sequence encodes CASSQTGEEQPQHF.

Worth noting for this clone: This specimen includes other DNA sequences encoding the same CDR3. The J gene is TRBJ1-2, the V gene TRBV29-1; 7 bases align to TRBD1. The germline V gene encodes CDR1 SQVTM and CDR2 ANQGSEA. Losses at the gene ends were 6 bases for V and 3 bases for J; bases not matched to a gene: 4. The CDR3 covers 12 residues. Written as DNA, the CDR3 is TGCAGCGTACGACAGGGTGACTATGGCTACACCTTC. Translation gives CSVRQGDYGYTF.

V is TRBV4-3 and J is TRBJ1-2, with D possibly being TRBD1 (6 bases). CDR1 is LGHNA, CDR2 YSLEER, per germline. The CDR3 is made up of 17 amino acids. Trimming took off 1 base at V and 4 bases at J, with 19 bases between the two ends. CDR3 coding DNA: TGCGCCAGCAGCCAAGGTGGCACAGGCCAAGGGGGCTATGGCTACACCTTC. Its translation is CASSQGGTGQGGYGYTF.

The chain combines TRBV7-2 with TRBJ1-1, with a tentative D call TRBD1 (5 bases). Germline CDR1 and CDR2: SGHTA and FQGNSA. Trimming took 0 bases from V and 0 from J, leaving 11 bases between them. The CDR3 runs 16 residues. The CDR3 DNA is TGTGCCAGCAGCTTAGCGCAGGGCAGACTGAACACTGAAGCTTTCTTT. Protein sequence: CASSLAQGRLNTEAFF.

V usage is TRBV30 and J usage is TRBJ2-7, with no clear D. With 4 bases removed from V and 2 bases from J, the gap between germline ends came to 9 bases. Germline CDR1 is GTSNPN and CDR2 is SVGIG (reference sequence). The CDR3 spans 12 residues. CDR3 residues: CAWNGGTYEQYF. DNA of the CDR3: TGTGCCTGGAACGGCGGAACCTACGAGCAGTACTTC.

This clone was picked up one time. DNA of the CDR3: TGCGCCAGCAGCCAGGGGAACCGGGACAGGGGGGGAAACACCATATATTTT. It is translated as CASSQGNRDRGGNTIYF. The chain recombines TRBV4-3 with TRBJ1-3; 11 positions match TRBD1. CDR3 length: 17 amino acids. The germline gives CDR1 LGHNA, CDR2 YSLEER. The V and J ends lost 3 bases and 4 bases, in that order; junction bases with no gene match: 8.

The chain is built from TRBV3-1 (or the pseudogene TRBV3-2) and TRBJ2-3, with D tentatively TRBD2 (6 bases). The germline gives CDR1 LGHDT, CDR2 YNNKEL (reference sequence). This CDR3 contains 18 residues. V was clipped by 4 bases and J by 0 bases, with 20 bases between them. CDR3 loop: CASSPPRGSGSSTDTQYF. The CDR3 DNA sequence: TGTGCCAGCAGCCCCCCCCGGGGGAGCGGATCTAGCACAGATACGCAGTATTTT.

This clone was counted between two and nine times. CDR3 sequence (DNA): TGTGCCAGCGATATCGGACAGGACCCCAATCAGCCCCAGCATTTT. Translation gives CASDIGQDPNQPQHF. The chain employs TRBV19 and TRBJ1-5; 7 bases align to TRBD1. CDR1 LNHDA and CDR2 SQIVND come from the germline V gene (reference sequence). The CDR3 covers 15 residues. The trim removed 9 bases at V and 3 bases at J, leaving 11 bases unmatched.

This chain connects TRBV6-1 to TRBJ1-2; D is possibly TRBD1 (5 bases). The germline V gene has CDR1 MNHNS and CDR2 SASEGT. Trimming left V 2 bases short and J 2 bases short, with 6 bases between. The CDR3 runs 13 residues. CDR3: CASSESGNYGYTF. CDR3 coding DNA: TGTGCCAGCAGTGAATCAGGGAACTATGGCTACACCTTC.

The chain recombines TRBV7-2 with TRBJ2-3, with D maybe TRBD2 (5 bases). V shed 5 bases and J shed 4 bases, with 16 bases lying between them. The CDR3 loop spans 15 amino acids. Germline CDR1 and CDR2: SGHTA and FQGNSA. The CDR3 coding sequence is TGTGCCAGCAGCCCTTTCCTAGCCGCCTCAGATACGCAGTATTTT. This codes for CASSPFLAASDTQYF. Complete variable domain (other parts from reference TRBV7-2 and TRBJ2-3): GAGVSQSPSNKVTEKGKDVELRCDPISGHTALYWYRQSLGQGLEFLIYFQGNSAPDKSGLPSDRFSAERTGGSVSTLTIQRTQQEDSAVYLCASSPFLAASDTQYFGPGTRLTVL.